These 10 T cell receptor beta chains were sequenced from one sample in a study of immune evolution from preneoplasia to lung adenocarcinoma. Repertoires were generated with immunoSEQ multiplex PCR, while TCRdb's copy carries only in-frame clones and drops some. The sample lists some 5,200 clones; 60% to 80% were seen once. Sequences were obtained from FFPE normal lung tissue adjacent to the tumor. Source of these receptors: a person aged 55 to 75 with lung adenocarcinoma.

The chain couples TRBV9 to TRBJ1-1; 7 bases match TRBD1. CDR1 is SGDLS and CDR2 is YYNGEE in the germline V gene. This CDR3 spans 15 amino acids. The trim removed 4 bases at V and 2 bases at J, leaving 8 bases unmatched. This CDR3 is CASSLTGTANTEAFF. As DNA, the CDR3 is TGTGCCAGCAGCCTTACCGGGACAGCAAACACTGAAGCTTTCTTT.

This chain uses TRBV4-1 with TRBJ2-1; 8 bases are shared with TRBD2. J gave up 9 bases and V 1 base, and 14 bases lay outside the gene matches. CDR3 size: 17 residues. Per the germline V gene, CDR1 is MGHRA and CDR2 is YSYEKL. CDR3 protein: CASSQGNSGTPRGEQFF. The CDR3 nucleotides read TGCGCCAGCAGCCAAGGGAATAGCGGGACTCCCCGCGGTGAGCAGTTCTTC.

This clone occurred a few times. V gene TRBV10-3 combines with J gene TRBJ2-3, with D possibly being TRBD1 or TRBD2 (5 bases each). This CDR3 contains 16 residues. V lost 0 bases to trimming and J lost 5 bases, with 15 bases between them. Germline assignment: CDR1 ENHRY and CDR2 SYGVKD. The CDR3 nucleotides are TGTGCCATCAGTGAGTCGAGGGGCGAATTGGGAGATACGCAGTATTTT. The encoded protein is CAISESRGELGDTQYF.

The J gene is TRBJ2-7, the V gene TRBV20-1; D gene unclear. The V and J ends lost 6 bases and 2 bases respectively, with 8 bases between them. The CDR3 covers 11 residues. The germline V gene has CDR1 DFQATT and CDR2 SNEGSKA (reference sequence). This chain's CDR3 is CSAKTAYEQYF. The CDR3 nucleotides are TGCAGTGCCAAGACGGCCTACGAGCAGTACTTC.

The chain combines TRBV7-4 with TRBJ1-2, with 8 bases fitting TRBD1. This CDR3 region has 16 residues. V was clipped by 0 bases and J by 4 bases; unmatched bases: 7. Germline loops: CDR1 SGHVT, CDR2 SQSDAQ. The CDR3 coding sequence is TGTGCCAGCAGCTTAGCGACAGGGGATGGGAGCTATGGCTACACCTTC. Encoded protein: CASSLATGDGSYGYTF. The whole variable domain, remainder taken from reference TRBV7-4 and TRBJ1-2, is GAGVSQSPRYKVAKRGRDVALRCDSISGHVTLYWYRQTLGQGSEVLTYSQSDAQRDKSGRPSGRFSAERPERSVSTLKIQRTEQGDSAVYLCASSLATGDGSYGYTFGSGTRLTVV.

In its sample, this clone was seen a few times. The chain joins TRBV2 to TRBJ1-1; no firm D call. Between the trimmed V and J ends, which lost 4 bases and 9 bases, there was a span of 15 bases. The germline CDR1 and CDR2 sequences are SNHLY and FYNNEI. The CDR3 is 13 residues long. As DNA, the CDR3 is TGTGCCAGCAGTGTTCCATCCGGTGGACAAGCTTTCTTT. This encodes CASSVPSGGQAFF.

This clone was detected a few times. CDR3 sequence reads: CASRTGQGDTEAFF. CDR3 coding DNA: TGCGCCAGCAGAACCGGACAGGGGGACACTGAAGCTTTCTTT. The genes are TRBV5-1 and TRBJ1-1; 10 nucleotides line up with TRBD1. The CDR3 covers 14 residues. Looked up from germline, CDR1 is SGHRS and CDR2 is YFSETQ. Trimming removed 5 bases from V and 3 bases from J; junction bases left unmatched: 4. Together with reference TRBV5-1 and TRBJ1-1, the CDR3 gives the full variable domain: KAGVTQTPRYLIKTRGQQVTLSCSPISGHRSVSWYQQTPGQGLQFLFEYFSETQRNKGNFPGRFSGRQFSNSRSEMNVSTLELGDSALYLCASRTGQGDTEAFFGQGTRLTVV.

This clone was seen a single time. The rearrangement joins TRBV7-3 to TRBJ2-2, with TRBD2 matching over 11 bases. V lost 2 bases and J lost 2; bases outside the gene matches: 1. Germline assignment: CDR1 SGHTA and CDR2 FQGTGA. This CDR3 has 16 residues. This chain's CDR3 is CASSLGTSGNTGELFF. In DNA form, the CDR3 reads TGTGCCAGCAGCTTAGGGACTAGCGGCAACACCGGGGAGCTGTTTTTT.

This CDR3 reads CASSLSWGVQETQYF. As DNA, the CDR3 is TGCGCCAGCAGCCTTTCTTGGGGGGTACAAGAGACCCAGTACTTC. This sequence joins TRBV4-1 and TRBJ2-5, with a possible D match to TRBD2 (6 bases). The germline V gene encodes CDR1 MGHRA and CDR2 YSYEKL. Trimming shortened V by 4 bases and J by 2 bases, and 14 bases separated the two germline ends. This CDR3 has 15 residues.

The gene calls are TRBV11-2 and TRBJ2-7; D not resolved. The V gene lost 0 bases and the J gene lost 5 bases, with 5 bases spanning the gap. The CDR3 is 12 residues long. Germline lookup yields CDR1 SGHAT and CDR2 FQNNGV. The CDR3 sequence is CASSLDVHEQYF. CDR3 DNA: TGTGCCAGCAGCTTAGACGTCCACGAGCAGTACTTC.